Listed here are 32 T cell receptor beta chains from one sample, sequenced in a study of cytomegalovirus exposure and HLA in healthy donors. PCR primers comprised 60 Vbeta and 13 Jbeta primers. Sequencing used immunoSEQ multiplex PCR; TCRdb keeps in-frame clones, though not all of them. In the table there are 97,000 or so clones, 80% to 90% of which are singletons. Specimen: PBMCs. These TCRs come from a man aged 40-49 years in good health and CMV-seronegative.

The chain recombines TRBV28 with TRBJ1-6; TRBD1 aligns across 7 bases. This CDR3 is 14 amino acids long. J lost 6 bases, V lost 5 bases, and 4 bases had no gene match. The germline V gene has CDR1 MDHEN and CDR2 SYDVKM. For the CDR3, the DNA is TGTGCCAGCAGTATTAGACAGGGTAATTCACCCCTCCACTTT. Translation: CASSIRQGNSPLHF.

This chain connects TRBV5-4 to TRBJ1-2; D is unclear. The length of the CDR3 is 13 residues. CDR1 and CDR2 from the germline V gene are SGHNT and YYREEE (reference sequence). Trimming shortened V by 2 bases and J by 4 bases, and 9 bases separated the two germline ends. The DNA for the CDR3 is TGTGCCAGCAGCTTTAGAGAATCCTATGGCTACACCTTC. The encoded protein is CASSFRESYGYTF. Variable domain in full (rest from reference TRBV5-4 and TRBJ1-2): ETGVTQSPTHLIKTRGQQVTLRCSSQSGHNTVSWYQQALGQGPQFIFQYYREEENGRGNFPPRFSGLQFPNYSSELNVNALELDDSALYLCASSFRESYGYTFGSGTRLTVV.

The chain uses TRBV29-1 and TRBJ1-5; 10 bases fit TRBD1. V dropped 7 bases and J dropped 4; count of bases not matched to a gene: 7. The germline V gene has CDR1 SQVTM and CDR2 ANQGSEA. This CDR3 spans 14 amino acids. This chain's CDR3 is CSAQTGGVNQPQHF. The DNA for the CDR3 is TGCAGCGCTCAGACAGGGGGCGTAAATCAGCCCCAGCATTTT.

The chain recombines TRBV6-6 with TRBJ1-1; no reliable D call. Germline assignment: CDR1 MNHNY and CDR2 SVGAGI (reference sequence). V lost 6 bases and J 4 bases, leaving 12 bases between the germline ends. This CDR3 is built from 13 residues. CDR3 region: CASRTDSGTEAFF. In DNA form, the CDR3 reads TGTGCCAGCAGAACCGACTCGGGCACTGAAGCTTTCTTT.

The J gene is TRBJ2-1, the V gene TRBV6-4, with 9 positions matching TRBD2. The V segment lost 5 bases and the J segment 2 bases; nucleotides outside the gene matches: 1. Per the germline V gene, CDR1 is MRHNA and CDR2 is SNTAGT. This CDR3 comprises 14 residues. CDR3 bases: TGTGCCAGCAGTCCTAGCGGGGCCTACAATGAGCAGTTCTTC. Protein sequence: CASSPSGAYNEQFF.

The CDR3 sequence is CASSLAGGERPQHF. CDR3 in DNA: TGTGCCAGCAGTTTAGCAGGGGGCGAGCGGCCCCAGCATTTT. The rearrangement links TRBV28 to TRBJ1-5; 8 bases are shared with TRBD1. The J segment lost 9 bases and the V segment lost 2 bases, leaving 6 bases of the junction unmatched. This CDR3 has 14 residues. CDR1 is MDHEN, CDR2 SYDVKM, per germline.

The V and J genes are TRBV6-1 and TRBJ1-2; 9 positions match TRBD1. The CDR3 covers 16 residues. The V gene end was trimmed by 1 base and the J gene end by 3 bases; junction bases not matched to a gene: 6. Germline assignment: CDR1 MNHNS and CDR2 SASEGT. The CDR3 is CASSEVGGQGYYGYTF. CDR3 bases: TGTGCCAGCAGTGAAGTGGGGGGACAGGGCTACTATGGCTACACCTTC.

The CDR3 is CASSKETGGGQPQHF. CDR3 nucleotides: TGTGCCAGCAGCAAAGAAACAGGTGGGGGGCAGCCCCAGCATTTT. The chain uses TRBV21-1 and TRBJ1-5. TRBV21-1 has pseudogene status. The CDR3 runs 15 residues.

This clone has more than one count but fewer than ten. V is TRBV5-4 and J is TRBJ2-3, with no clear D. The CDR3 totals 13 residues. Germline CDR1 SGHNT, CDR2 YYREEE (reference sequence). Trimming shortened V by 0 bases and J by 1 base, and 3 bases separated the two germline ends. The CDR3 nucleotides are TGTGCCAGCAGCTTGGCTGGCACAGATACGCAGTATTTT. Its protein is CASSLAGTDTQYF.

The rearrangement joins TRBV6-5 to TRBJ1-4, with D tentatively TRBD1 (5 bases). From germline, CDR1 is MNHEY and CDR2 SVGAGI. The ends were cut back, 6 bases at V and 11 bases at J, with 13 bases in the middle. This CDR3 comprises 12 residues. The chain's CDR3 is CASSDAGYKLFF. The CDR3 DNA follows: TGTGCCAGCAGCGACGCAGGGTACAAACTGTTTTTT.

This sequence joins TRBV27 and TRBJ2-2; 7 bases are a match to TRBD1. V lost 6 bases and J lost 7; bases outside the gene matches: 11. The CDR3 runs to 15 residues. Germline CDR1 reads MNHEY; CDR2 reads SMNVEV (reference sequence). The DNA for the CDR3 is TGTGCCAGCAGAGGAAGACAGGGTTTGGTCGGGGAGCTGTTTTTT. Translating it yields CASRGRQGLVGELFF.

The V call is TRBV2, the J call TRBJ1-5, with TRBD1 identical over 9 bases. The CDR3 sequence is 17 residues long. The V gene end was trimmed by 10 bases and the J gene end by 3 bases; junction bases not matched to a gene: 16. Germline CDR1 is SNHLY and CDR2 is FYNNEI. DNA for the CDR3: TGTGCCATCAGCGGGACAGGGACGAGTCTATTCAATCAGCCCCAGCATTTT. Residues: CAISGTGTSLFNQPQHF.

The chain recombines TRBV5-5 with TRBJ2-5; TRBD2 might be the D (6 bases). CDR3 length equals 14 residues. V lost 3 bases and J 1 base, leaving 10 bases between the germline ends. CDR1 and CDR2 (germline): SGHKS, YYEKEE (reference sequence). CDR3 amino acids: CASSSVGGQETQYF. In nucleotides, the CDR3 is TGTGCCAGCAGCTCTGTGGGGGGCCAAGAGACCCAGTACTTC.

This clone showed up just once. This chain connects TRBV5-1 to TRBJ2-2; 7 nucleotides match TRBD1. Trimming took 2 bases from V and 6 from J; bases not matched to a gene: 4. The CDR3 spans 14 residues. CDR1 is SGHRS and CDR2 is YFSETQ in the germline V gene. CDR3: CASSFQTGPGELFF. CDR3 nucleotides: TGCGCCAGCAGCTTCCAGACAGGGCCCGGGGAGCTGTTTTTT.

J is TRBJ2-3 and V is TRBV27; 10 bases fit TRBD2. Trimming took 6 bases from V and 2 from J; bases not matched to a gene: 5. The CDR3 totals 15 residues. Germline CDR1 is MNHEY and CDR2 is SMNVEV (reference sequence). The CDR3, as DNA: TGTGCCAGCAGGCGGACTAGCGGACTCACAGATACGCAGTATTTT. Translation gives CASRRTSGLTDTQYF.

The V gene is TRBV2, the J gene TRBJ1-5; no firm D call. CDR3 length equals 13 residues. V was shortened by 6 bases and J by 3 bases, with 9 bases between the two germline ends. CDR1 SNHLY and CDR2 FYNNEI come from the germline V gene. As DNA, the CDR3 is TGTGCCAGCAGACAAACTACCAATCAGCCCCAGCATTTT. Protein sequence: CASRQTTNQPQHF.

This clone was counted only a few times. V and J are TRBV18 and TRBJ2-7; 7 nucleotides agree with TRBD1. J was trimmed by 3 bases and V by 1 base; bases with no gene match: 3. Germline CDR1 reads KGHSH; CDR2 reads LQKENI. The CDR3 consists of 14 residues. CDR3 amino acids: CASSPRTGSYEQYF. DNA of the CDR3: TGTGCCAGCTCACCACGGACAGGAAGCTACGAGCAGTACTTC.

V and J are TRBV7-2 and TRBJ1-5; 9 nucleotides agree with TRBD1. Germline assignment: CDR1 SGHTA and CDR2 FQGNSA. The CDR3 runs to 14 residues. Losses at the gene ends were 4 bases for V and 4 bases for J; bases not matched to a gene: 2. The CDR3 spells CASSYGQGNQPQHF. The CDR3 bases are TGTGCCAGCAGCTACGGACAGGGGAATCAGCCCCAGCATTTT. Looking up the rest from reference TRBV7-2 and TRBJ1-5 gives the full variable domain: GAGVSQSPSNKVTEKGKDVELRCDPISGHTALYWYRQSLGQGLEFLIYFQGNSAPDKSGLPSDRFSAERTGGSVSTLTIQRTQQEDSAVYLCASSYGQGNQPQHFGDGTRLSIL.

The chain joins TRBV6-4 to TRBJ2-4, with D perhaps matching TRBD2 (6 bases). V shed 4 bases and J shed 8 bases, with 15 bases lying between them. The germline CDR1 and CDR2 sequences are MRHNA and SNTAGT. The CDR3 is 14 residues long. The CDR3 DNA reads TGTGCCAGCAGTGCGTTGGCATGGGGGGACATTCAGTACTTC. Residues: CASSALAWGDIQYF.

This chain uses TRBV7-9 with TRBJ2-1, with a weak D call TRBD1 (5 bases). The CDR3 runs 17 residues. The germline V gene encodes CDR1 SEHNR and CDR2 FQNEAQ (reference sequence). Trimming took off 5 bases at V and 0 bases at J, with 17 bases between the two ends. The CDR3 sequence is CASSAPLQEGSYNEQFF. DNA for the CDR3: TGTGCCAGCAGCGCGCCCCTACAGGAAGGCTCCTACAATGAGCAGTTCTTC.

The V gene is TRBV5-1, the J gene TRBJ1-2, with D possibly TRBD1 on 5 matching bases. CDR1 is SGHRS and CDR2 is YFSETQ in the germline V gene. Trimming stripped 1 base from V and 3 bases from J, with 16 bases between. The CDR3 runs to 16 residues. CDR3 sequence (DNA): TGCGCCAGCAGCTTGCGCACGGGCGGGACCCACTATGGCTACACCTTC. Amino acid sequence: CASSLRTGGTHYGYTF.

V and J are TRBV7-2 and TRBJ1-4, with 9 positions matching TRBD1. CDR1 is SGHTA, CDR2 FQGNSA, per germline. V shed 2 bases, J shed 2 bases, and the junction held 12 bases outside the gene matches. CDR3 size: 19 residues. The CDR3, as DNA: TGTGCCAGCAGCTTATATCTGGGGAGACAGGGGGGTACTAATGAAAAACTGTTTTTT. Protein sequence: CASSLYLGRQGGTNEKLFF.

The chain has TRBV7-9 and TRBJ2-5; D is undetermined. The end of the DNA is better explained by TRBJ2-7, so the J call may be wrong. Germline CDR1 SEHNR, CDR2 FQNEAQ (reference sequence). The CDR3 is 12 residues long. The CDR3 protein is CASSSLTYEQYF. CDR3 nucleotides: TGTGCCAGCAGCTCGCTTACCTACGAGCAGTACTTC.

This chain joins TRBV5-8 and TRBJ1-2, with 7 bases fitting TRBD1. V trimming: 4 bases; J trimming: 8 bases; junction bases outside the gene matches: 14. The CDR3 is 15 residues long. Germline CDR1 is SGHTS and CDR2 is YDEGEE. Here the CDR3 DNA reads TGTGCCAGCAGCAGACTCGATAGGGGGCTGGGCGGCTACACCTTC. This gives the protein CASSRLDRGLGGYTF.

The V and J genes are TRBV29-1 and TRBJ2-7, with D uncertain. CDR3 length equals 13 residues. Germline CDR1 and CDR2: SQVTM and ANQGSEA. Trimming removed 4 bases at V and 2 bases at J, with 12 bases between. This CDR3 is CSVVPDIAYEQYF. The DNA of the CDR3 is TGCAGCGTTGTGCCAGACATCGCCTACGAGCAGTACTTC.

The gene calls are TRBV5-1 and TRBJ2-3, with D possibly matching TRBD2 (6 bases). CDR1 is SGHRS, CDR2 YFSETQ, per germline. Trimming took 4 bases from V and 1 from J, leaving 13 bases between them. CDR3 length equals 15 residues. The CDR3 DNA is TGCGCCAGCAGCGGGATGCGGGACCGCACAGATACGCAGTATTTT. Protein: CASSGMRDRTDTQYF.

This clone was counted only a few times. The chain carries TRBV9 and TRBJ2-7; the match to TRBD1 covers 9 bases. This CDR3 region has 16 residues. CDR1 SGDLS and CDR2 YYNGEE come from the germline V gene. V was pared by 0 bases and J by 0 bases, with 4 bases of the junction left unmatched. For the CDR3, the DNA is TGTGCCAGCAGCGTAGGACCGGGACAGGGCTCCTACGAGCAGTACTTC. This gives the protein CASSVGPGQGSYEQYF.

This chain joins TRBV5-1 and TRBJ2-5; 7 bases fit TRBD1. The DNA end favors TRBJ2-7, so the J call may be wrong. The CDR3 has 12 amino acids. Per germline, CDR1 SGHRS and CDR2 YFSETQ. The CDR3 DNA reads TGCGCCAGCCGACAGGGAAACTACGAGCAGTACTTC. Translated, it gives CASRQGNYEQYF.

The rearrangement links TRBV5-4 to TRBJ1-1; the D is unclear. The CDR3 is 13 amino acids. CDR1 and CDR2 (germline): SGHNT, YYREEE (reference sequence). V was clipped by 1 base and J by 0 bases, with 4 bases between them. CDR3 sequence reads: CASSLSVNTEAFF. DNA for the CDR3: TGTGCCAGCAGCTTGTCGGTGAACACTGAAGCTTTCTTT.

This clone is a singleton in its sample. This sequence joins TRBV6-9 and TRBJ1-3; D ambiguous. CDR3 size: 18 residues. Germline values: CDR1 MNHGY, CDR2 SVAAGI. Trimming removed 6 bases from V and 0 bases from J, with 21 bases in between. Here the CDR3 DNA reads TGTGCCAGCAGCCGCGTTCTCGGAGACGGTCCCTCTGGAAACACCATATATTTT. It is translated as CASSRVLGDGPSGNTIYF.

The chain has TRBV6-4 and TRBJ2-3; 8 positions match TRBD2. The CDR3 runs 16 residues. Trimming at V came to 3 bases and at J to 2 bases, leaving 7 bases not matched to a gene. Germline V gene data show CDR1 as MRHNA and CDR2 as SNTAGT. The CDR3 sequence: CASSEEAGANTDTQYF. In nucleotides, the CDR3 is TGTGCCAGCAGTGAGGAAGCGGGAGCCAACACAGATACGCAGTATTTT.

The rearrangement joins TRBV2 to TRBJ2-7; D call uncertain. Trimming stripped 4 bases from V and 2 bases from J, with 12 bases between. The CDR3 length is 14 residues. Germline V gene sequence: CDR1 SNHLY, CDR2 FYNNEI. CDR3 sequence: CASSARPNTYEQYF. In nucleotides, the CDR3 is TGTGCCAGCAGTGCTAGACCTAATACCTACGAGCAGTACTTC.